Listed below are T cell receptor beta chains from one sample, sequenced in a study of blood T cell repertoires in COVID-19. Only in-frame clones appear in the TCRdb table, and some are missing; sequencing was by immunoSEQ multiplex PCR. The data show about 460,000 clones, with around 85% seen just once and around 7.9% held by the top ten. Specimen: PBMCs or T cells enriched from blood (not recorded which). Receptors originate from an older woman who had recovered from COVID-19. CDR3s include the opening cysteine and the closing phenylalanine or tryptophan. The D gene is left open where the match is weak. Size is stated for part of the rows, as once, few or many counts, or as a class when the clone is expanded.

D gene	V gene	J gene	clone size	CDR3 protein	CDR3 DNA
TRBD1	TRBV29-1	TRBJ1-2	NA	CSVVGQGLGYGYTF	TGCAGCGTTGTGGGACAGGGACTAGGTTATGGCTACACCTTC
NA	TRBV7-2	TRBJ1-2	NA	CASSLGTPYGYTF	TGTGCCAGCAGCTTAGGGACACCTTATGGCTACACCTTC
TRBD2	TRBV2	TRBJ2-4	once	CASSGELALKNIQYF	TGTGCCAGCAGTGGGGAACTAGCGCTTAAAAACATTCAGTACTTC
TRBD2	TRBV5-4	TRBJ2-2	NA	CASRRGGANTGELFF	TGTGCCAGCAGACGGGGGGGAGCAAACACCGGGGAGCTGTTTTTT
NA	TRBV10-3	TRBJ1-3	NA	CAISDGLSSGNTIYF	TGTGCCATCAGCGACGGACTGTCCTCTGGAAACACCATATATTTT
NA	TRBV5-1	TRBJ2-2	NA	CASSHGVGELFF	TGCGCCAGCAGCCATGGAGTCGGGGAGCTGTTTTTT
NA	TRBV10-1	TRBJ2-2	NA	CASSTAGAGTGELFF	TGCGCCAGCAGTACTGCAGGGGCCGGCACCGGGGAGCTGTTTTTT
NA	TRBV5-1	TRBJ2-3	NA	CASSLGQPRTDTQYF	TGCGCCAGCAGCTTGGGACAGCCTCGCACAGATACGCAGTATTTT
TRBD2	TRBV30	TRBJ2-1	NA	CAWTLSSGRSGEQFF	TGTGCCTGGACCCTGAGTAGCGGGCGGTCTGGTGAGCAGTTCTTC
NA	TRBV5-8	TRBJ1-1	NA	CASRVGGRGQAPRNTEAFF	TGTGCCAGCAGAGTGGGCGGAAGGGGCCAGGCTCCGCGGAACACTGAAGCTTTCTTT
TRBD1	TRBV6-1	TRBJ1-3	NA	CASSERGTGPWCGF	TGTGCCAGCAGTGAACGGGGGACAGGGCCGTGGTGCGGCTTT
TRBD2	TRBV29-1	TRBJ2-5	NA	CSVRLAGQETQYF	TGCAGCGTTAGACTAGCGGGGCAGGAGACCCAGTACTTC
NA	TRBV9	TRBJ1-3	NA	CASSAAPQGRDTIYF	TGTGCCAGCAGCGCCGCCCCCCAGGGGAGAGACACCATATATTTT
NA	TRBV12-3/TRBV12-4	TRBJ1-1	NA	CASRPGLYTEAFF	TGTGCCAGCAGACCGGGTCTATACACTGAAGCTTTCTTT
TRBD1	TRBV6-5	TRBJ1-1	NA	CASRKDDGDSEAFF	TGTGCCAGCAGAAAAGACGATGGGGACAGTGAAGCTTTCTTT
TRBD1	TRBV2	TRBJ2-1	NA	CASSRDRGSYNEQFF	TGTGCCAGCAGTAGGGACAGGGGATCCTACAATGAGCAGTTCTTC
NA	TRBV10-3	TRBJ1-4	NA	CAISSTQTTAGEKLFF	TGTGCCATCAGTTCCACCCAAACGACAGCGGGGGAAAAACTGTTTTTT
TRBD2	TRBV27	TRBJ2-2	NA	CASRSGGYTGELFF	TGTGCCAGCAGGAGCGGGGGGTACACCGGGGAGCTGTTTTTT
TRBD1	TRBV25-1	TRBJ1-6	NA	CASSGPTGGGSPLHF	TGTGCCAGCAGTGGGCCGACAGGGGGAGGTTCACCCCTCCACTTT
NA	TRBV29-1	TRBJ2-2	NA	CSVPRGSNTGELFF	TGCAGCGTCCCTAGGGGGTCAAACACCGGGGAGCTGTTTTTT
NA	TRBV7-9	TRBJ2-3	NA	CASRRADTDTQYF	TGTGCCAGCAGAAGAGCGGACACAGATACGCAGTATTTT
NA	TRBV5-4	TRBJ2-7	NA	CASSYYIPGQSYYEQYF	TGTGCCAGCAGCTATTACATACCAGGACAAAGCTACTACGAGCAGTACTTC